The clone carrying this T cell receptor beta chain was picked up a small number of times. The data originate from a study of blood T cells in healthy people across ages. Collection of 9 to 10 milliliters of peripheral blood was performed for each donor. This CDR3 region has 18 residues. PCR was performed a second time for about 7 to 12 cycles using a sample-barcoded 5' primer and a J-beta primer mix. TCRdb called the 5' RACE reads again in MiXCR, with one record for every CDR3 protein. This table holds roughly 680,000 distinct CDR3 sequences, around 21% found once. Sequences were obtained from blood. J is TRBJ2-5 and V is TRBV21-1; the DNA was not used to check the table's D call, TRBD2. TRBV21-1 is described as a pseudogene. This sequence was found in a man between 65 and 79 years old in good health. The DNA for the CDR3 is TGTGCCAGCAGCAAAGCTCACCGACTAGCGGGAGTGCTAGAGACCCAGTACTTC. Translation: CASSKAHRLAGVLETQYF.